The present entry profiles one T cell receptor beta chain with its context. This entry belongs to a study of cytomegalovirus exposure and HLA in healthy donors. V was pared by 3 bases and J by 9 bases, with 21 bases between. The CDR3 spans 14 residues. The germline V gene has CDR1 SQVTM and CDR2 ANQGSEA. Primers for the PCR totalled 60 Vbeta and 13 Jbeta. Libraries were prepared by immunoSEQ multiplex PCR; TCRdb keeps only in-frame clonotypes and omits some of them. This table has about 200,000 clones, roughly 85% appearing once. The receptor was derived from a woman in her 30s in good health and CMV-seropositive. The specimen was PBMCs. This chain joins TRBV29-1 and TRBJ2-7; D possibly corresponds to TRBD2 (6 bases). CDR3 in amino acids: CSVDLGGAYDAQYF. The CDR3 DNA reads TGCAGCGTTGACCTCGGGGGAGCCTACGATGCGCAGTACTTC.